This TCR beta chain was captured in a study of blood T cell repertoires in COVID-19 (dated by TCRdb to 2020 to 2022). For the study in its entirety: Collaborator samples came from the United States, Italy and Spain and covered acute and convalescent phases of COVID-19. The prospective study material was composed of cDNA or gDNA derived from T cells, B-cell-depleted T cells, or PBMCs. Deeply sampled blood TCRbeta repertoires from subjects exposed to, actively infected with, or recovered from COVID-19 were included in the dataset. A freely available public database, intended as a resource for researchers studying the immune response to SARS-CoV-2, is where the repertoires were released. Samples were obtained from the ongoing ImmuneRACE study (first 160 participants) and from some 1,200 subjects provided by 6 global collaborators. The sample metadata nearly always contained a de-identified subject ID, COVID-19 status, age in years and sex. HLA class I and class II types, where available, came from metadata supplied by the sample provider rather than from assay-based typing.

The germline V gene sets CDR1 to LGHNT and CDR2 to FRNRAP. The CDR3 measures 17 amino acids from cysteine to phenylalanine. Just the 51-base CDR3 DNA is kept, in frame starting at base 1. Trimmed from V: 6 bases; trimmed from J: 2 bases; junction bases lacking a gene match: 12. Points on this clone: The target of this receptor is not known. No per-base quality is available; no much larger clone lies one base away.

TCRbeta CDR3 regions were amplified from genomic DNA by means of the immunoSEQ Assay, a bias-controlled multiplex PCR. In the authors' own workflow: The number of nucleated cells in each sample was estimated by amplification of reference gene primers within the assay. To quantify the absolute abundance of each unique TCRbeta CDR3 rearrangement, sequence reads were collapsed and filtered. For each sample, productive Simpson clonality was calculated by taking the square root of Simpson's diversity index across productive rearrangements. TCRdb took this table from immuneACCESS and kept in-frame rearrangements with V and J called. Such tables lack part of the clones; where checked against another copy, unresolved V genes explain under half of the gap, and the rest is unexplained. D and trimming come from the DNA, and the V and J calls and clone size come from that table. The sample table lists about 120,000 clones, approximately 83% of them with a count of one. The ten top clones hold over 20% of the sample.

On the study overall, not on this receptor specifically: Clinical and demographic metadata were provided uncurated, with the amount varying by source and participant.

Collaborating institutions collected whole blood in K2EDTA tubes following their own protocols. For TCRbeta analysis, collaborators shipped samples as frozen whole blood, isolated PBMCs, or DNA extracted from either of those sample types. The sequence joins TRBV12-5 to TRBJ2-3, with 9 bases in between that match TRBD2. The receptor comes from a woman older than 75 with acute or convalescent COVID-19. The sample was peripheral blood. The CDR3 has the sequence CASGSRAGGSYTDTQYF. The DNA reads TGTGCTAGTGGATCACGAGCGGGGGGTTCCTACACAGATACGCAGTATTTT.